A single T cell receptor beta chain is shown here with its context. The antigen remains unidentified. The CDR3 is 14 amino acids. Germline V gene sequence: CDR1 MNHNS, CDR2 SASEGT. Trimming cost V 6 bases and J 4 bases; bases outside gene matches: 5. In TCRdb, the RT-PCR reads were re-called with MiXCR into one record per CDR3 protein. This table holds roughly 670,000 distinct CDR3 sequences, roughly 15% found once. This entry comes from a study of response to subunit inactivated influenza vaccine. Whole-study findings and limits: Authors proposed each seasonal influenza vaccination draws in few new T cells.

The TCR comes from a man aged 45-65 years who received an inactivated influenza vaccine. This chain uses TRBV6-1 with TRBJ2-7; TRBD2 agrees at 11 bases. The sample in question was PBMCs from blood, obtained 14 days before vaccination. The CDR3 sequence: CASRSLAGEYEQYF. The CDR3 coding sequence is TGTGCCAGCAGATCACTAGCGGGAGAGTACGAGCAGTACTTC.